The 25 T cell receptor beta chains below all came from one sample that was sequenced in a study of cytomegalovirus exposure and HLA in healthy donors. Vbeta (60) and Jbeta (13) primers were used in the PCR. Assay: immunoSEQ multiplex PCR; the TCRdb copy retains only in-frame clones and omits some. The table records about 160,000 clones, almost 80% of them present only once. Sequencing input: PBMCs. These receptors all stem from a man aged 25-45 years in good health and CMV-seronegative.

This clone turned up a few times. The V and J genes are TRBV11-2 and TRBJ2-1, with 12 positions matching TRBD2. Germline assignment: CDR1 SGHAT and CDR2 FQNNGV. Trimming took 5 bases from V and 7 from J; bases not matched to a gene: 9. The CDR3 contains 16 residues. In DNA form, the CDR3 reads TGTGCCAGCAGCCGAGCTAGCGGGAGGGCCGAAAATGAGCAGTTCTTC. Amino acid sequence: CASSRASGRAENEQFF.

This clone has just one count. The rearrangement uses TRBV7-2 and TRBJ2-7, with 9 nucleotides matching TRBD1. CDR1 and CDR2 from the germline V gene are SGHTA and FQGNSA. Trimming removed 1 base from V and 1 base from J; junction bases left unmatched: 8. The CDR3 runs 17 residues. CDR3 bases: TGTGCCAGCAGCTTAGTTCTCGGCGGGACAGGGTCCTACGAGCAGTACTTC. This gives the protein CASSLVLGGTGSYEQYF.

This rearrangement joins TRBV28 to TRBJ1-6, with unresolved D. The CDR3 totals 12 residues. The V gene lost 8 bases and the J gene lost 7 bases, with 9 bases spanning the gap. Per the germline V gene, CDR1 is MDHEN and CDR2 is SYDVKM. In DNA, the CDR3 is TGTGCCAGCGGGCCGATAAATTCACCCCTCCACTTT. Amino acids: CASGPINSPLHF.

The chain couples TRBV10-2 to TRBJ1-1; 9 bases agree with TRBD1. CDR1 is WSHSY, CDR2 SAAADI, per germline. The J segment lost 11 bases and the V segment lost 0 bases, leaving 13 bases of the junction unmatched. The CDR3 extends over 16 amino acids. The CDR3 nucleotides are TGCGCCAGCAGTGAGTCGGGACAGGGCCCTTACGAGGTCGCTTTCTTT. It translates to CASSESGQGPYEVAFF.

This clone was detected once. This chain connects TRBV6-6 to TRBJ1-5, with TRBD1 matching 7 bases. The CDR3 consists of 15 residues. The V and J ends lost 0 bases and 6 bases, in that order; junction bases with no gene match: 5. Germline V lookup: CDR1 MNHNY, CDR2 SVGAGI (reference sequence). CDR3 sequence: CASSYSAGGGQPQHF. The DNA for the CDR3 is TGTGCCAGCAGTTACTCAGCAGGGGGTGGTCAGCCCCAGCATTTT.

V usage is TRBV19 and J usage is TRBJ1-1, with 10 bases identical to TRBD1. The CDR3 extends over 16 amino acids. The trim removed 7 bases at V and 1 base at J, leaving 9 bases unmatched. CDR1 is LNHDA, CDR2 SQIVND, per germline (reference sequence). The CDR3 DNA sequence: TGTGCCAGTAATTCCCGGGACAGGGGTCCGAACACTGAAGCTTTCTTT. Amino acid sequence: CASNSRDRGPNTEAFF. Full variable domain (missing parts from reference TRBV19 and TRBJ1-1): DGGITQSPKYLFRKEGQNVTLSCEQNLNHDAMYWYRQDPGQGLRLIYYSQIVNDFQKGDIAEGYSVSREKKESFPLTVTSAQKNPTAFYLCASNSRDRGPNTEAFFGQGTRLTVV.

V is TRBV25-1 and J is TRBJ1-6; D gene uncertain. CDR1 and CDR2 from the germline V gene are MGHDK and SYGVNS. V was pared by 4 bases and J by 13 bases, with 11 bases between. The CDR3 extends over 12 amino acids. CDR3 protein: CASSVVLGPLHF. CDR3 nucleotide sequence: TGTGCCAGCAGTGTTGTCCTGGGCCCCCTCCACTTT.

V is TRBV30 and J is TRBJ2-5; a possible D gene is TRBD2 (6 bases). V was shortened by 8 bases and J by 1 base, with 11 bases between the two germline ends. Germline loops: CDR1 GTSNPN, CDR2 SVGIG (reference sequence). The CDR3 has 12 amino acids. The CDR3 loop is CAAGTFQETQYF. CDR3 DNA: TGTGCCGCCGGGACTTTCCAAGAGACCCAGTACTTC. Variable domain in full (rest from reference TRBV30 and TRBJ2-5): SQTIHQWPATLVQPVGSPLSLECTVEGTSNPNLYWYRQAAGRGLQLLFYSVGIGQISSEVPQNLSASRPQDRQFILSSKKLLLSDSGFYLCAAGTFQETQYFGPGTRLLVL.

This sequence joins TRBV14 and TRBJ2-1; 9 bases fit TRBD1. Germline lookup yields CDR1 SGHDN and CDR2 FVKESK. V was clipped by 4 bases and J by 7 bases; unmatched bases: 8. This CDR3 is built from 15 residues. For the CDR3, the DNA is TGTGCCAGCAGCCGGGGACAGGGCTCTTGGAATGAGCAGTTCTTC. Amino acids: CASSRGQGSWNEQFF. Looking up the rest from reference TRBV14 and TRBJ2-1 gives the full variable domain: EAGVTQFPSHSVIEKGQTVTLRCDPISGHDNLYWYRRVMGKEIKFLLHFVKESKQDESGMPNNRFLAERTGGTYSTLKVQPAELEDSGVYFCASSRGQGSWNEQFFGPGTRLTVL.

The sample holds a few counts of this clone. The V call is TRBV28, the J call TRBJ1-5, with 7 nucleotides matching TRBD1. This CDR3 has 14 residues. V dropped 6 bases and J dropped 3; count of bases not matched to a gene: 5. Looked up from germline, CDR1 is MDHEN and CDR2 is SYDVKM. The CDR3 sequence is CASRVTGDNQPQHF. The CDR3 DNA reads as TGTGCCAGCAGAGTAACAGGGGACAATCAGCCCCAGCATTTT.

The chain combines TRBV19 with TRBJ2-7; 7 bases match TRBD1. Looked up from germline, CDR1 is LNHDA and CDR2 is SQIVND (reference sequence). V was pared by 1 base and J by 2 bases, with 5 bases of the junction left unmatched. The CDR3 is 15 amino acids. Written as DNA, the CDR3 is TGTGCCAGTAGTATAGCCCTCGGACAGGCCTACGAGCAGTACTTC. It translates to CASSIALGQAYEQYF. Complete variable domain (other parts from reference TRBV19 and TRBJ2-7): DGGITQSPKYLFRKEGQNVTLSCEQNLNHDAMYWYRQDPGQGLRLIYYSQIVNDFQKGDIAEGYSVSREKKESFPLTVTSAQKNPTAFYLCASSIALGQAYEQYFGPGTRLTVT.

The rearrangement links TRBV28 to TRBJ1-5, with D unresolved. Germline loops: CDR1 MDHEN, CDR2 SYDVKM. Between the trimmed V and J ends, which lost 6 bases and 6 bases, there was a span of 12 bases. This CDR3 contains 13 residues. The CDR3 nucleotides read TGTGCCAGCAGGAAACAGAATTCTCAGCCCCAGCATTTT. Residues: CASRKQNSQPQHF.

The chain couples TRBV4-2 to TRBJ2-7, with 13 bases aligning to TRBD2. This CDR3 comprises 15 residues. From germline, CDR1 is LGHNA and CDR2 YNFKEQ. V was clipped by 3 bases and J by 5 bases; unmatched bases: 4. CDR3 nucleotide sequence: TGTGCCAGCAGCCAGAGACTAGCGGGGGGCCACGAGCAGTACTTC. It yields the protein CASSQRLAGGHEQYF.

This sequence joins TRBV7-3 and TRBJ2-3, with 7 bases identical to TRBD2. CDR1 SGHTA and CDR2 FQGTGA come from the germline V gene. This CDR3 is 16 amino acids long. V trimming: 1 base; J trimming: 4 bases; junction bases outside the gene matches: 8. DNA for the CDR3: TGTGCCAGCAGCTTAATGGTGGGAGGGCCGGCAGATACGCAGTATTTT. Amino acid sequence: CASSLMVGGPADTQYF.

This clone was counted a single time. The rearrangement joins TRBV7-6 to TRBJ2-3, with TRBD2 identical over 9 bases. This CDR3 is built from 17 residues. V lost 5 bases and J lost 4; bases outside the gene matches: 13. Germline V lookup: CDR1 SGHVS, CDR2 FNYEAQ. The CDR3 sequence is CASSPKIAGESADTQYF. Here the CDR3 DNA reads TGTGCCAGCAGCCCAAAAATAGCGGGAGAGTCTGCAGATACGCAGTATTTT.

The J gene is TRBJ2-7, the V gene TRBV20-1; tentatively, D is TRBD2 (5 bases). The CDR3 extends over 11 amino acids. Germline loops: CDR1 DFQATT, CDR2 SNEGSKA (reference sequence). Trimming cost V 6 bases and J 6 bases, with 12 bases left between them. The CDR3 region is CSAPGSSEQYF. The CDR3 DNA follows: TGCAGTGCCCCTGGGAGTTCCGAGCAGTACTTC.

The chain joins TRBV6-1 to TRBJ2-2, with 7 bases aligning to TRBD2. The CDR3 has 15 amino acids. Germline CDR1 reads MNHNS; CDR2 reads SASEGT. J was trimmed by 0 bases and V by 8 bases; bases with no gene match: 6. DNA of the CDR3: TGTGCCAGCGCGGCGGGAGATCCGAACACCGGGGAGCTGTTTTTT. It translates to CASAAGDPNTGELFF.

This CDR3 reads CASSLGTSGPTEQYF. CDR3 sequence (DNA): TGCGCCAGCAGCTTGGGGACTAGCGGACCTACGGAGCAGTACTTC. This chain joins TRBV5-1 and TRBJ2-5; 10 bases align to TRBD2. The V segment lost 0 bases and the J segment 11 bases; nucleotides outside the gene matches: 10. Germline assignment: CDR1 SGHRS and CDR2 YFSETQ. The CDR3 runs 15 residues.

This clone was observed a single time. The CDR3 DNA sequence: TGTGCCAGCCACTTAAGTAGAGTGGAGTCCTACGAGCAGTACTTC. This gives the protein CASHLSRVESYEQYF. This chain joins TRBV7-4 and TRBJ2-7, with D uncertain. In germline, CDR1 is SGHVT, CDR2 SQSDAQ. The CDR3 is 15 amino acids. V lost 8 bases to trimming and J lost 1 base, with 18 bases between them.

The gene calls are TRBV25-1 and TRBJ1-6; D is unclear. The germline V and J ends were trimmed by 2 bases and 8 bases, with 10 bases remaining between them. This CDR3 has 14 residues. The germline CDR1 and CDR2 sequences are MGHDK and SYGVNS. DNA of the CDR3: TGTGCCAGCAGTGAACCCGGGGTAGATTCACCCCTCCACTTT. Amino acids: CASSEPGVDSPLHF.

CDR3 DNA: TGTGCCAGCAGTGGTCCAGACACCGGGGAGCTGTTTTTT. This translates into CASSGPDTGELFF. The V call is TRBV27, the J call TRBJ2-2; no clear D gene. The CDR3 has 13 residues. Germline CDR1 and CDR2: MNHEY and SMNVEV (reference sequence). V lost 5 bases to trimming and J lost 3 bases, with 7 bases between them.

This chain joins TRBV7-2 and TRBJ2-2; 7 nucleotides agree with TRBD1. V lost 6 bases and J lost 4; bases outside the gene matches: 8. This CDR3 comprises 15 residues. The germline V gene has CDR1 SGHTA and CDR2 FQGNSA. The CDR3 sequence is CASSEQGRATGELFF. DNA for the CDR3: TGTGCCAGCAGTGAACAGGGGCGCGCCACCGGGGAGCTGTTTTTT.

This chain joins TRBV12-5 and TRBJ2-7, with TRBD1 as a possible D gene (6 bases). Trimming cost V 5 bases and J 1 base, with 12 bases left between them. CDR1 is LGHNT, CDR2 FRNRAP, per germline. The CDR3 runs 14 residues. CDR3 in DNA: TGTGCTAGTGGTCCGACAGGCCATTCCTACGAGCAGTACTTC. It translates to CASGPTGHSYEQYF.

Written as DNA, the CDR3 is TGTGCCAGCTCGTCGGGGGGCACAGATACGCAGTATTTT. Its protein is CASSSGGTDTQYF. V usage is TRBV18 and J usage is TRBJ2-3; D might be TRBD2 (6 bases). This CDR3 region has 13 residues. Trimming stripped 6 bases from V and 1 base from J, with 8 bases between. Germline V gives CDR1 KGHSH, CDR2 LQKENI.

Of note for this clone: The germline gene is not matched at one end of the junction; a read error may be the cause. The V call is TRBV7-3, the J call TRBJ2-3, with TRBD2 identical over 8 bases. Germline assignment: CDR1 SGHTA and CDR2 FQGTGA. CDR3 length equals 16 residues. The CDR3 DNA reads as TGTGCCAGCAGCCTAACAACTAGCGGCCCGGGGGGTACGCAGTATTTT. Its translation: CASSLTTSGPGGTQYF.